The rows below give T cell receptor beta chains drawn from one sample of a study of blood T cell repertoires in COVID-19. Generated by immunoSEQ multiplex PCR, the TCRdb table keeps only in-frame clones and is missing some. The sample records roughly 430,000 clones, roughly 86% being singletons. Input material: PBMCs or T cells enriched from blood (not recorded which). The receptors were gathered from a woman aged 40 to 50 with acute COVID-19. Both conserved end residues are part of each CDR3. Fields, in order: D gene, V gene, clone size, J gene, CDR3 protein, CDR3 DNA. D genes are given only for firm matches. Only some rows state a clone size, as once, few, many or a class for expanded clones.

D: .
V: TRBV19
size: .
J: TRBJ1-2
CDR3: CASRKQGYGGYTF
DNA: TGTGCCAGTAGAAAACAGGGTTATGGTGGCTACACCTTC

D: TRBD2
V: TRBV9
size: once
J: TRBJ2-5
CDR3: CASSVGELAFQETQYF
DNA: TGTGCCAGCAGCGTAGGGGAACTAGCGTTTCAAGAGACCCAGTACTTC

D: .
V: TRBV4-1
size: .
J: TRBJ2-7
CDR3: CASSRYIPSRDSTYEQYF
DNA: TGCGCCAGCAGCCGGTACATACCCAGCCGAGACAGTACCTACGAGCAGTACTTC

D: TRBD2
V: TRBV6-1
size: .
J: TRBJ2-7
CDR3: CASSGVARAGAYEQYF
DNA: TGTGCCAGCAGTGGGGTCGCCCGTGCGGGAGCCTACGAGCAGTACTTC

D: TRBD1
V: TRBV18
size: .
J: TRBJ1-1
CDR3: CASSLQGLGTEAFF
DNA: TGTGCCAGCTCACTACAGGGGTTAGGGACTGAAGCTTTCTTT

D: TRBD1
V: TRBV4-2
size: .
J: TRBJ2-1
CDR3: CASSQAQGAYNEQFF
DNA: TGTGCCAGCAGCCAGGCACAGGGGGCCTACAATGAGCAGTTCTTC

D: TRBD2
V: TRBV11-3
size: .
J: TRBJ2-2
CDR3: CASSSQSGVGGELFF
DNA: TGTGCCAGCAGCTCTCAGAGCGGGGTTGGCGGGGAGCTGTTTTTT

D: .
V: TRBV24-1
size: .
J: TRBJ2-2
CDR3: CATSRGGATGELFF
DNA: TGTGCCACCAGTAGGGGGGGAGCCACCGGGGAGCTGTTTTTT

D: .
V: TRBV9
size: .
J: TRBJ2-7
CDR3: CASSVGGVISYEQYF
DNA: TGTGCCAGCAGCGTAGGTGGAGTGATCTCCTACGAGCAGTACTTC

D: .
V: TRBV5-1
size: .
J: TRBJ1-1
CDR3: CASSLTGLGGGEAFF
DNA: TGCGCCAGCAGCTTAACAGGGTTGGGAGGGGGTGAAGCTTTCTTT

D: .
V: TRBV20-1
size: once
J: TRBJ2-1
CDR3: CSASHGQRGHEQFF
DNA: TGCAGTGCTAGTCACGGACAAAGGGGCCATGAGCAGTTCTTC

D: .
V: TRBV7-9
size: .
J: TRBJ1-5
CDR3: CASSSEQGQNQPQHF
DNA: TGTGCCAGCAGCTCCGAACAGGGTCAGAATCAGCCCCAGCATTTT

D: .
V: TRBV19
size: .
J: TRBJ1-5
CDR3: CASSITPDQPQHF
DNA: TGTGCCAGTAGTATCACACCCGATCAGCCCCAGCATTTT

D: .
V: TRBV12-3/TRBV12-4
size: .
J: TRBJ2-5
CDR3: CASSQLRGETQYF
DNA: TGTGCCAGCAGCCAACTTCGGGGGGAGACCCAGTACTTC

D: .
V: TRBV6-5
size: once
J: TRBJ2-5
CDR3: CASSYSRGQETQYF
DNA: TGTGCCAGCAGTTACTCCCGGGGACAAGAGACCCAGTACTTC